Listed below are T cell receptor beta chains from one sample, sequenced in a study of T cells in Graves' hyperthyroidism and ophthalmopathy. TCRdb reanalysed the multiplex PCR reads using MiXCR and keeps one entry per CDR3 protein. The sample holds about 600,000 distinct CDR3 sequences; 16% are singletons and the top ten take roughly 3.4%. Sequenced: blood. The receptors stem from a woman aged 40 to 50 with Graves' ophthalmopathy. CDR3s include the opening cysteine and the closing phenylalanine or tryptophan. Each record gives: CDR3 protein, CDR3 DNA, J gene, CDR3 length, V gene, D gene, clone size. A D gene is named only where the DNA matches it firmly. Expanded clones are given a class, and other clones once, few, many or no size at all.

CDR3 protein: CASGLSSGTSGTPGYNEQFF; CDR3 DNA: TGTGCTAGTGGTTTGTCTAGCGGGACTAGCGGAACACCCGGCTACAATGAGCAGTTCTTC; J gene: TRBJ2-1; CDR3 length: 20; V gene: TRBV12-5; D gene: TRBD2; clone size: few
CDR3 protein: CASSPTSGTVTQYF; CDR3 DNA: TGCGCCAGCAGCCCGACGAGCGGGACAGTTACCCAGTACTTC; J gene: TRBJ2-5; CDR3 length: 14; V gene: TRBV5-1; D gene: -; clone size: -
CDR3 protein: CSARGQPNEKLFF; CDR3 DNA: TGCAGTGCTAGAGGGCAACCGAATGAAAAACTGTTTTTT; J gene: TRBJ1-4; CDR3 length: 13; V gene: TRBV20-1; D gene: -; clone size: -
CDR3 protein: CASRRGPEENEKLFF; CDR3 DNA: TGTGCCAGCCGTAGGGGCCCCGAGGAAAATGAAAAACTGTTTTTT; J gene: TRBJ1-4; CDR3 length: 15; V gene: TRBV6-1; D gene: -; clone size: few
CDR3 protein: CASSSKDRGRHETQYF; CDR3 DNA: TGTGCCAGCAGCTCGAAGGACAGGGGGCGGCACGAGACCCAGTACTTC; J gene: TRBJ2-5; CDR3 length: 16; V gene: TRBV5-8; D gene: TRBD1; clone size: few
CDR3 protein: CASSSLTGIGTEAFF; CDR3 DNA: TGTGCCAGCTCATCGTTAACAGGGATTGGCACTGAAGCTTTCTTT; J gene: TRBJ1-1; CDR3 length: 15; V gene: TRBV18; D gene: -; clone size: few
CDR3 protein: CASRPTRGGNNSPLHF; CDR3 DNA: TGTGCCAGCAGACCTACTAGGGGGGGAAATAATTCACCCCTCCACTTT; J gene: TRBJ1-6; CDR3 length: 16; V gene: TRBV6-2/TRBV6-3; D gene: -; clone size: -
CDR3 protein: CASSKTPQGGQPQHF; CDR3 DNA: TGTGCCAGCAGCAAAACCCCCCAGGGGGGTCAGCCCCAGCATTTT; J gene: TRBJ1-5; CDR3 length: 15; V gene: TRBV11-2; D gene: TRBD1; clone size: many
CDR3 protein: CASSFRGGGDEQFF; CDR3 DNA: TGTGCCAGCAGCTTCCGGGGGGGGGGTGATGAGCAGTTCTTC; J gene: TRBJ2-1; CDR3 length: 14; V gene: TRBV7-3; D gene: TRBD2; clone size: many
CDR3 protein: CASSFYTGPEGEQYF; CDR3 DNA: TGTGCCAGCAGCTTTTATACCGGACCTGAGGGCGAGCAGTACTTC; J gene: TRBJ2-7; CDR3 length: 15; V gene: TRBV7-8; D gene: -; clone size: -
CDR3 protein: CASSPQGRSGNTIYF; CDR3 DNA: TGTGCCAGCAGCCCCCAGGGCAGAAGCGGAAACACCATATATTTT; J gene: TRBJ1-3; CDR3 length: 15; V gene: TRBV3-1; D gene: -; clone size: few
CDR3 protein: CASSLGLAGTIGELFF; CDR3 DNA: TGTGCCAGCAGCTTAGGTCTAGCGGGTACGATCGGGGAGCTGTTTTTT; J gene: TRBJ2-2; CDR3 length: 16; V gene: TRBV7-2; D gene: TRBD2; clone size: -
CDR3 protein: CASSVPSGRESGYTF; CDR3 DNA: TGTGCCAGCAGTGTGCCGTCGGGCAGGGAGAGTGGCTACACCTTC; J gene: TRBJ1-2; CDR3 length: 15; V gene: TRBV28; D gene: -; clone size: few
CDR3 protein: CASSPRTGEGEQYF; CDR3 DNA: TGTGCCAGCAGTCCTCGGACAGGGGAAGGCGAGCAGTACTTC; J gene: TRBJ2-7; CDR3 length: 14; V gene: TRBV27; D gene: TRBD1; clone size: many
CDR3 protein: CASSEAGVGYNSPLHF; CDR3 DNA: TGTGCCAGCAGTGAAGCCGGTGTAGGCTATAATTCACCCCTCCACTTT; J gene: TRBJ1-6; CDR3 length: 16; V gene: TRBV6-1; D gene: -; clone size: few
CDR3 protein: CASRMIRQETQYF; CDR3 DNA: TGTGCCAGCAGGATGATAAGACAGGAGACCCAGTACTTC; J gene: TRBJ2-5; CDR3 length: 13; V gene: TRBV6-1; D gene: -; clone size: -
CDR3 protein: CATSKNPGLVRGQFF; CDR3 DNA: TGTGCCACCAGCAAAAACCCGGGACTTGTAAGAGGGCAGTTCTTC; J gene: TRBJ2-1; CDR3 length: 15; V gene: TRBV15; D gene: -; clone size: -
CDR3 protein: CASSSYGATNTEAFF; CDR3 DNA: TGTGCCAGCAGCTCTTACGGGGCCACGAACACTGAAGCTTTCTTT; J gene: TRBJ1-1; CDR3 length: 15; V gene: TRBV7-9; D gene: -; clone size: -
CDR3 protein: CASSAGTGFEKLFF; CDR3 DNA: TGTGCCAGCAGCGCTGGGACAGGGTTCGAAAAACTGTTTTTT; J gene: TRBJ1-4; CDR3 length: 14; V gene: TRBV7-9; D gene: TRBD1; clone size: -
CDR3 protein: CASWEGHEQFF; CDR3 DNA: TGCGCCAGCTGGGAGGGCCATGAGCAGTTCTTC; J gene: TRBJ2-1; CDR3 length: 11; V gene: TRBV2; D gene: TRBD2; clone size: few
CDR3 protein: CASSQGYRNNSPLHF; CDR3 DNA: TGTGCCAGCAGCCAAGGGTACAGGAATAATTCACCCCTCCACTTT; J gene: TRBJ1-6; CDR3 length: 15; V gene: TRBV3-1; D gene: -; clone size: many
CDR3 protein: CASGGADYNEQFF; CDR3 DNA: TGTGCCAGCGGGGGGGCGGACTACAATGAGCAGTTCTTC; J gene: TRBJ2-1; CDR3 length: 13; V gene: TRBV28; D gene: -; clone size: many
CDR3 protein: CASSSGYSDQPQHF; CDR3 DNA: TGCGCCAGCAGCTCCGGCTACAGTGATCAGCCCCAGCATTTT; J gene: TRBJ1-5; CDR3 length: 14; V gene: TRBV5-1; D gene: -; clone size: many
CDR3 protein: CAISEATGSDTQYF; CDR3 DNA: TGTGCCATCAGTGAGGCGACAGGGTCAGATACGCAGTATTTT; J gene: TRBJ2-3; CDR3 length: 14; V gene: TRBV10-3; D gene: TRBD1; clone size: -
CDR3 protein: CASRRGQTSNEKLFF; CDR3 DNA: TGTGCCAGCAGGCGCGGACAGACGTCTAATGAAAAACTGTTTTTT; J gene: TRBJ1-4; CDR3 length: 15; V gene: TRBV12-3/TRBV12-4; D gene: -; clone size: few
CDR3 protein: CAWEGLQGAGAFF; CDR3 DNA: TGTGCCTGGGAGGGCTTACAGGGGGCTGGAGCTTTCTTT; J gene: TRBJ1-1; CDR3 length: 13; V gene: TRBV30; D gene: TRBD1; clone size: many
CDR3 protein: CASSSHAKELFF; CDR3 DNA: TGTGCCAGCAGCTCCCATGCAAAGGAGCTGTTTTTT; J gene: TRBJ2-2; CDR3 length: 12; V gene: TRBV7-6; D gene: -; clone size: many
CDR3 protein: CASSQGTGGGSQPQHF; CDR3 DNA: TGTGCCAGCAGCCAAGGGACAGGGGGGGGGTCTCAGCCCCAGCATTTT; J gene: TRBJ1-5; CDR3 length: 16; V gene: TRBV3-1; D gene: TRBD1; clone size: many
CDR3 protein: CSAERLAQYTDTQYF; CDR3 DNA: TGCAGCGCCGAAAGACTAGCGCAATACACAGATACGCAGTATTTT; J gene: TRBJ2-3; CDR3 length: 15; V gene: TRBV29-1; D gene: TRBD2; clone size: many
CDR3 protein: CASSKWTGSGYEQYF; CDR3 DNA: TGCGCCAGCAGCAAGTGGACAGGGTCGGGCTACGAGCAGTACTTC; J gene: TRBJ2-7; CDR3 length: 15; V gene: TRBV5-1; D gene: TRBD1; clone size: few
CDR3 protein: CASSSRTGGGEQFF; CDR3 DNA: TGTGCCAGCAGCTCACGGACAGGGGGCGGTGAGCAGTTCTTC; J gene: TRBJ2-1; CDR3 length: 14; V gene: TRBV7-6; D gene: TRBD1; clone size: few
CDR3 protein: CASSTPPGGTDTQYF; CDR3 DNA: TGTGCCAGCAGTACGCCTCCGGGCGGCACAGATACGCAGTATTTT; J gene: TRBJ2-3; CDR3 length: 15; V gene: TRBV6-2/TRBV6-3; D gene: -; clone size: many
CDR3 protein: CASSLGGAQNYGYTF; CDR3 DNA: TGTGCCAGCAGTTTAGGAGGGGCGCAGAACTATGGCTACACCTTC; J gene: TRBJ1-2; CDR3 length: 15; V gene: TRBV28; D gene: -; clone size: many
CDR3 protein: CASSSPPHRGAPTEAFF; CDR3 DNA: TGTGCCAGCAGCTCACCCCCACACCGGGGGGCCCCGACTGAAGCTTTCTTT; J gene: TRBJ1-1; CDR3 length: 17; V gene: TRBV7-9; D gene: -; clone size: few
CDR3 protein: CASSHGRRETQYF; CDR3 DNA: TGTGCCAGCAGCCACGGACGTCGGGAGACCCAGTACTTC; J gene: TRBJ2-5; CDR3 length: 13; V gene: TRBV3-1; D gene: -; clone size: many
CDR3 protein: CASSDNTEAFF; CDR3 DNA: TGTGCCAGCAGTGACAACACTGAAGCTTTCTTT; J gene: TRBJ1-1; CDR3 length: 11; V gene: TRBV28; D gene: -; clone size: many
CDR3 protein: CASSGQLLSTDTQYF; CDR3 DNA: TGTGCCAGCAGCGGACAGCTACTTAGCACAGATACGCAGTATTTT; J gene: TRBJ2-3; CDR3 length: 15; V gene: TRBV7-9; D gene: -; clone size: few
CDR3 protein: CASSLRAYSSQPQHF; CDR3 DNA: TGTGCCAGCAGTTTACGCGCTTATAGCAGTCAGCCCCAGCATTTT; J gene: TRBJ1-5; CDR3 length: 15; V gene: TRBV28; D gene: -; clone size: -
CDR3 protein: CASSRDGFFMNTEAFF; CDR3 DNA: TGCGCCAGCAGCAGAGACGGATTTTTCATGAACACTGAAGCTTTCTTT; J gene: TRBJ1-1; CDR3 length: 16; V gene: TRBV5-1; D gene: -; clone size: many
CDR3 protein: CASRETSGSEGEQYF; CDR3 DNA: TGTGCCAGCAGAGAGACTAGCGGGTCGGAAGGGGAGCAGTACTTC; J gene: TRBJ2-7; CDR3 length: 15; V gene: TRBV11-1; D gene: TRBD2; clone size: many
CDR3 protein: CASSSVWVGTEAFF; CDR3 DNA: TGTGCCAGCAGTTCAGTATGGGTTGGAACTGAAGCTTTCTTT; J gene: TRBJ1-1; CDR3 length: 14; V gene: TRBV6-1; D gene: -; clone size: -
CDR3 protein: CASSLGPGSYNSPLHF; CDR3 DNA: TGTGCCAGCAGCTTAGGACCTGGTTCCTATAATTCACCCCTCCACTTT; J gene: TRBJ1-6; CDR3 length: 16; V gene: TRBV7-6; D gene: -; clone size: -
CDR3 protein: CSARATSGRHEQYF; CDR3 DNA: TGCAGTGCCCGTGCGACTAGCGGGAGGCACGAGCAGTACTTC; J gene: TRBJ2-7; CDR3 length: 14; V gene: TRBV20-1; D gene: TRBD2; clone size: -
CDR3 protein: CASSQRQGGEKLFF; CDR3 DNA: TGCGCCAGCAGCCAAAGACAGGGAGGTGAAAAACTGTTTTTT; J gene: TRBJ1-4; CDR3 length: 14; V gene: TRBV4-1; D gene: TRBD1; clone size: few
CDR3 protein: CASSYGVTLNTGELFF; CDR3 DNA: TGTGCCAGCAGTTACGGCGTTACTTTAAACACCGGGGAGCTGTTTTTT; J gene: TRBJ2-2; CDR3 length: 16; V gene: TRBV6-2/TRBV6-3; D gene: -; clone size: -
CDR3 protein: CASTSGFSYEQYF; CDR3 DNA: TGTGCCAGCACCTCAGGGTTCTCTTACGAGCAGTACTTC; J gene: TRBJ2-7; CDR3 length: 13; V gene: TRBV7-2; D gene: -; clone size: many
CDR3 protein: CAWRGWQGSQETQYF; CDR3 DNA: TGTGCCTGGAGGGGGTGGCAGGGGTCACAAGAGACCCAGTACTTC; J gene: TRBJ2-5; CDR3 length: 15; V gene: TRBV30; D gene: -; clone size: many
CDR3 protein: CASRSIGDNRQYGYTF; CDR3 DNA: TGTGCCAGTAGATCCATAGGCGACAACCGACAGTATGGCTACACCTTC; J gene: TRBJ1-2; CDR3 length: 16; V gene: TRBV19; D gene: -; clone size: few
CDR3 protein: CASRPWGQGRDEQYF; CDR3 DNA: TGCGCCAGCAGACCGTGGGGACAGGGGAGGGACGAGCAGTACTTC; J gene: TRBJ2-7; CDR3 length: 15; V gene: TRBV5-1; D gene: TRBD1; clone size: many
CDR3 protein: CAWSVGGGHWEKLFF; CDR3 DNA: TGTGCCTGGAGTGTAGGGGGGGGACATTGGGAAAAACTGTTTTTT; J gene: TRBJ1-4; CDR3 length: 15; V gene: TRBV30; D gene: -; clone size: many
CDR3 protein: CASSEALQGFSGNTIYF; CDR3 DNA: TGTGCCAGCAGTGAAGCGCTTCAGGGATTTTCAGGAAACACCATATATTTT; J gene: TRBJ1-3; CDR3 length: 17; V gene: TRBV2; D gene: -; clone size: many
CDR3 protein: CSARTGEAEAFF; CDR3 DNA: TGCAGTGCTAGAACAGGGGAGGCTGAAGCTTTCTTT; J gene: TRBJ1-1; CDR3 length: 12; V gene: TRBV20-1; D gene: TRBD1; clone size: many
CDR3 protein: CASSPGLAGVSGELFF; CDR3 DNA: TGTGCCAGCAGCCCCGGACTAGCGGGAGTATCCGGGGAGCTGTTTTTT; J gene: TRBJ2-2; CDR3 length: 16; V gene: TRBV11-3; D gene: TRBD2; clone size: -
CDR3 protein: CASGVRGNQPQHF; CDR3 DNA: TGTGCCAGCGGGGTACGGGGCAATCAGCCCCAGCATTTT; J gene: TRBJ1-5; CDR3 length: 13; V gene: TRBV27; D gene: -; clone size: many
CDR3 protein: CATYDRASEKLFF; CDR3 DNA: TGTGCCACCTACGACAGAGCAAGTGAAAAACTGTTTTTT; J gene: TRBJ1-4; CDR3 length: 13; V gene: TRBV6-1; D gene: -; clone size: many
CDR3 protein: CASSLPGQAIYEQYF; CDR3 DNA: TGTGCCAGCAGCTTACCGGGCCAGGCGATATACGAGCAGTACTTC; J gene: TRBJ2-7; CDR3 length: 15; V gene: TRBV7-8; D gene: -; clone size: many
CDR3 protein: CAWSVRAWGGYTF; CDR3 DNA: TGTGCCTGGAGTGTACGTGCCTGGGGTGGCTACACCTTC; J gene: TRBJ1-2; CDR3 length: 13; V gene: TRBV30; D gene: -; clone size: many
CDR3 protein: CASSEVAEAFF; CDR3 DNA: TGCGCCAGCAGTGAGGTTGCTGAAGCTTTCTTT; J gene: TRBJ1-1; CDR3 length: 11; V gene: TRBV10-2; D gene: -; clone size: -
CDR3 protein: CAWNAGMTEKLFF; CDR3 DNA: TGTGCCTGGAACGCAGGGATGACTGAAAAACTGTTTTTT; J gene: TRBJ1-4; CDR3 length: 13; V gene: TRBV30; D gene: -; clone size: -